The 14 T cell receptor beta chains listed next were all sequenced from one sample in a study of CD8+ T cells in alopecia areata. In each case, RNA was isolated and then reverse transcribed into cDNA as the sequencing template. Some clones are missing from TCRdb's copy, which holds only in-frame ones; the method was immunoSEQ multiplex PCR. Among over 100,000 clones, 45% to 50% were seen once, and the ten largest hold around a sixth. The sequencing here drew on CD8+ T cells sorted from blood, taken at week 0. The receptor source for this set is a human donor with alopecia areata.

The chain couples TRBV4-3 to TRBJ2-1; 8 bases align to TRBD2. CDR3 length: 17 amino acids. J lost 5 bases, V lost 4 bases, and 13 bases had no gene match. Per the germline V gene, CDR1 is LGHNA and CDR2 is YSLEER. CDR3 sequence (DNA): TGCGCCAGCAGCCCTTCTTGGGGAGCGGGGGTTCACAATGAGCAGTTCTTC. Its protein is CASSPSWGAGVHNEQFF.

This chain links TRBV5-6 with TRBJ2-1; no firm D call. V lost 1 base to trimming and J lost 3 bases, with 11 bases between them. This CDR3 spans 15 amino acids. Per germline, CDR1 SGHDT and CDR2 YYEEEE. The CDR3 reads CASSLWRALYNEQFF. The DNA of the CDR3 is TGTGCCAGCAGCTTGTGGCGCGCTCTCTACAATGAGCAGTTCTTC.

The chain has TRBV5-6 and TRBJ2-3; 16 nucleotides line up with TRBD2. This CDR3 has 16 residues. J gave up 3 bases and V 4 bases, and 2 bases lay outside the gene matches. Looked up from germline, CDR1 is SGHDT and CDR2 is YYEEEE. The CDR3 protein is CASSKGLAGGTDTQYF. The CDR3 nucleotides are TGTGCCAGCAGCAAGGGACTAGCGGGGGGGACAGATACGCAGTATTTT. Filled out from reference TRBV5-6 and TRBJ2-3, the complete variable domain reads DAGVTQSPTHLIKTRGQQVTLRCSPKSGHDTVSWYQQALGQGPQFIFQYYEEEERQRGNFPDRFSGHQFPNYSSELNVNALLLGDSALYLCASSKGLAGGTDTQYFGPGTRLTVL.

V usage is TRBV30 and J usage is TRBJ2-1, with D tentatively TRBD2 (5 bases). Germline V gives CDR1 GTSNPN, CDR2 SVGIG (reference sequence). CDR3 length equals 14 residues. Deletions cut 4 bases from V and 3 bases from J, with 13 bases between. The CDR3 protein is CAWTRGTNYNEQFF. CDR3 DNA: TGTGCCTGGACACGGGGAACTAACTACAATGAGCAGTTCTTC.

V is TRBV29-1 and J is TRBJ1-1, with a weak D call TRBD1 (5 bases). The germline V and J ends were trimmed by 2 bases and 11 bases, with 9 bases remaining between them. CDR3 length: 10 amino acids. Germline CDR1 SQVTM, CDR2 ANQGSEA. The CDR3 coding sequence is TGCAGCGTTGAAAGTGGGGGGGCTTTCTTT. Amino acids: CSVESGGAFF.

The chain employs TRBV30 and TRBJ2-1; D perhaps matches TRBD2 (5 bases). Per the germline V gene, CDR1 is GTSNPN and CDR2 is SVGIG (reference sequence). V was clipped by 0 bases and J by 8 bases, with 14 bases between them. The CDR3 has 14 residues. The CDR3 is CAWSVLRSGDEQFF. The CDR3 DNA follows: TGTGCCTGGAGTGTATTGCGGAGCGGCGATGAGCAGTTCTTC.

V gene TRBV11-2 combines with J gene TRBJ2-3; D gene ambiguous. CDR1 and CDR2 from the germline V gene are SGHAT and FQNNGV. This CDR3 contains 12 residues. Trimming left V 7 bases short and J 1 base short, with 6 bases between. The CDR3 DNA is TGTGCCAGCACCTCTGGCACAGATACGCAGTATTTT. Its protein product is CASTSGTDTQYF.

V is TRBV9 and J is TRBJ2-7; 7 nucleotides match TRBD1. CDR1 SGDLS and CDR2 YYNGEE come from the germline V gene. The CDR3 covers 15 residues. After removal of 4 bases from V and 2 bases from J, the junction contained 9 bases not matched to a gene. DNA for the CDR3: TGTGCCAGCAGCCTTACCCCGGGACAGACCTACGAGCAGTACTTC. Translation: CASSLTPGQTYEQYF.

This clone has a handful of counts. The V and J genes are TRBV14 and TRBJ2-2; the D gene is possibly TRBD1 (5 bases). The CDR3 contains 15 residues. With 2 bases removed from V and 2 bases from J, the gap between germline ends came to 9 bases. The germline V gene encodes CDR1 SGHDN and CDR2 FVKESK. Here the CDR3 DNA reads TGTGCCAGCAGCCAAAGACAGATAAACACCGGGGAGCTGTTTTTT. This sequence encodes CASSQRQINTGELFF.

This clone was seen more than once but under ten times. The V call is TRBV2, the J call TRBJ2-4; TRBD2 is a possible D gene (6 bases). The CDR3 length is 15 residues. V lost 6 bases, J lost 8 bases, and 20 bases lay in between. CDR1 is SNHLY and CDR2 is FYNNEI in the germline V gene. CDR3 in amino acids: CASRPGAGRSDIQYF. CDR3 coding DNA: TGTGCCAGCAGGCCCGGGGCGGGGCGCTCGGACATTCAGTACTTC.

The genes are TRBV5-1 and TRBJ2-1, with D perhaps TRBD1 (6 bases). V was shortened by 2 bases and J by 8 bases, with 11 bases between the two germline ends. CDR1 is SGHRS, CDR2 YFSETQ, per germline. The length of the CDR3 is 13 residues. The CDR3 nucleotides read TGCGCCAGCAGCTTTGAGGGGGTAGATGAGCAGTTCTTC. This encodes CASSFEGVDEQFF. Based on the CDR3 plus reference TRBV5-1 and TRBJ2-1, the full variable domain is KAGVTQTPRYLIKTRGQQVTLSCSPISGHRSVSWYQQTPGQGLQFLFEYFSETQRNKGNFPGRFSGRQFSNSRSEMNVSTLELGDSALYLCASSFEGVDEQFFGPGTRLTVL.

J is TRBJ1-2 and V is TRBV5-6; D gene unclear. The germline gives CDR1 SGHDT, CDR2 YYEEEE. V lost 1 base, J lost 4 bases, and 11 bases lay in between. The CDR3 is 14 amino acids. CDR3 DNA: TGTGCCAGCAGCTTGTCGGGAGTGAGCTATGGCTACACCTTC. Its translation: CASSLSGVSYGYTF.

The chain has TRBV5-1 and TRBJ2-5, with D possibly matching TRBD2 (6 bases). The length of the CDR3 is 15 residues. CDR1 and CDR2 (germline): SGHRS, YFSETQ. The V gene lost 6 bases and the J gene lost 0 bases, with 15 bases spanning the gap. Written as DNA, the CDR3 is TGCGCCAGCACCTCCCGATGGGACTACCAAGAGACCCAGTACTTC. Protein sequence: CASTSRWDYQETQYF.

The rearrangement uses TRBV30 and TRBJ1-1; tentatively, D is TRBD1 (5 bases). With 0 bases removed from V and 5 bases from J, the gap between germline ends came to 16 bases. Germline loops: CDR1 GTSNPN, CDR2 SVGIG (reference sequence). The CDR3 totals 15 residues. The CDR3 region is CAWSVGGNGGTEAFF. CDR3 sequence (DNA): TGTGCCTGGAGTGTCGGAGGAAACGGGGGGACTGAAGCTTTCTTT.